The TCR beta chain under discussion was sequenced for a study of shared clonotypes between healthy human individuals. This CDR3 is built from 11 residues. The V end lost 10 bases, the J end lost 2 bases, and 9 bases lay between the germline ends. Per germline, CDR1 MNHNS and CDR2 SASEGT. This table comes from immunoSEQ multiplex PCR, and its TCRdb copy is limited to in-frame clones, with some not included. The sample has fewer than 130,000 clones, 65% to 75% seen once. In the case of this clone: Its antigen is still unknown.

General study results and limits: Shared across a few donors were about 4.8% of the naive CD4 clonotypes. Across subsets, estimated richness was generally greater for naive than for memory populations.

This chain uses TRBV6-1 with TRBJ2-7; D unclear. This clonotype was obtained from a young woman in good health. The sample was memory CD8+ T cells sorted from blood. Subset noted: CD45RO+ cells pooled with CCR7-negative TemRA cells. The CDR3 nucleotides are TGTGCCATCGGACGTACCTACGAGCAGTACTTC. Protein product: CAIGRTYEQYF.